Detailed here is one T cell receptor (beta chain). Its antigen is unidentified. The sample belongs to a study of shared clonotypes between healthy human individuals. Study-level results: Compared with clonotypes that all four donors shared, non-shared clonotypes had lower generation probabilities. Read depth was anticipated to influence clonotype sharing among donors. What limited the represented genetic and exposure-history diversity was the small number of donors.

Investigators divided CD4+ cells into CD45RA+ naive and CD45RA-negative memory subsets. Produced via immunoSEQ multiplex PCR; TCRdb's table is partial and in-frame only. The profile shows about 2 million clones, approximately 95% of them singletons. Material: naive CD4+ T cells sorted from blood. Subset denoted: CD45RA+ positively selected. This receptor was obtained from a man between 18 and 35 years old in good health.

The CDR3 protein is CASIDNQPQHF. As DNA, the CDR3 is TGTGCCAGCATAGACAATCAGCCCCAGCATTTT. The rearrangement links TRBV11-3 to TRBJ1-5, with D unclear. From germline, CDR1 is SGHNT and CDR2 YENEEA. This CDR3 region has 11 residues. The V and J ends lost 7 bases and 3 bases respectively, with 4 bases between them.